The clone carrying this T cell receptor beta chain was seen a few times. This specimen comes from a study of blood T cell repertoires in COVID-19. Whole-study context: T cells, B-cell-depleted T cells, or PBMCs provided the cDNA or gDNA that served as material.

Only in-frame clones appear in the TCRdb table, and some are missing; sequencing was by immunoSEQ multiplex PCR. The sample consists of about 480,000 clones, roughly 91% of them appearing once. Deletions cut 10 bases from V and 8 bases from J, with 12 bases between. The CDR3 runs to 11 residues. The source of this sequence is a woman aged 25-40 years with acute or convalescent COVID-19. Sequenced material: peripheral blood. The chain joins TRBV12-3 or TRBV12-4 to TRBJ2-1, with D perhaps matching TRBD1 (6 bases). CDR3 region: CAIQGFDEQFF. CDR3 sequence (DNA): TGTGCCATACAGGGTTTCGATGAGCAGTTCTTC.